The 19 T cell receptor beta chains given below trace back to one sample, sequenced in a study of OX40 agonist ivuxolimab in advanced cancers. The assay was immunoSEQ multiplex PCR, and TCRdb's table has in-frame clones only and misses some. The repertoire holds under 11,000 clones, with 70% to 85% as singletons. Sequencing used CD4+ or CD8+ T cells sorted from blood, obtained in a trial of the OX40 agonist ivuxolimab. The receptor source for this set is an adult with an advanced solid tumor such as melanoma, head and neck, liver or kidney cancer.

This sequence joins TRBV9 and TRBJ1-5, with unresolved D. Trimming took 2 bases from V and 5 from J, leaving 8 bases between them. Germline CDR1 is SGDLS and CDR2 is YYNGEE. This CDR3 region has 13 residues. The CDR3 DNA sequence: TGTGCCAGCAGCGTCAACAGTTATCAGCCCCAGCATTTT. It is translated as CASSVNSYQPQHF.

By share, this clone ranks as medium-sized. The chain uses TRBV5-1 and TRBJ2-7, with D perhaps TRBD2 (6 bases). Trimming took 4 bases from V and 3 from J, leaving 11 bases between them. CDR1 is SGHRS and CDR2 is YFSETQ in the germline V gene. The CDR3 contains 13 residues. The CDR3 here is CASSPGLFYEQYF. CDR3 sequence (DNA): TGCGCCAGCAGCCCGGGACTCTTCTACGAGCAGTACTTC.

This chain uses TRBV6-1 with TRBJ1-2, with TRBD1 matching over 7 bases. V shed 6 bases, J shed 7 bases, and the junction held 8 bases outside the gene matches. The CDR3 contains 13 residues. Germline assignment: CDR1 MNHNS and CDR2 SASEGT. The CDR3 DNA sequence: TGTGCCAGCAGCGTAGGGGGCCGGGGTGGCTACACCTTC. Its protein is CASSVGGRGGYTF.

The chain uses TRBV14 and TRBJ2-3; no clear D. Germline CDR1 SGHDN, CDR2 FVKESK. The CDR3 covers 13 residues. The V and J ends lost 3 bases and 0 bases respectively, with 4 bases between them. In nucleotides, the CDR3 is TGTGCCAGCAGCCACCAAAGCACAGATACGCAGTATTTT. This encodes CASSHQSTDTQYF.

The V and J genes are TRBV9 and TRBJ2-7; 12 nucleotides align to TRBD1. Germline loops: CDR1 SGDLS, CDR2 YYNGEE. V dropped 0 bases and J dropped 5; count of bases not matched to a gene: 3. The CDR3 consists of 15 residues. The CDR3 DNA reads TGTGCCAGCAGCGTAGGTGGGACAGGGGGCCACGAGCAGTACTTC. It translates to CASSVGGTGGHEQYF. Variable domain in full (rest from reference TRBV9 and TRBJ2-7): DSGVTQTPKHLITATGQRVTLRCSPRSGDLSVYWYQQSLDQGLQFLIQYYNGEERAKGNILERFSAQQFPDLHSELNLSSLELGDSALYFCASSVGGTGGHEQYFGPGTRLTVT.

The J gene is TRBJ2-7, the V gene TRBV4-1; D assignment may be TRBD1 or TRBD2 (5 bases each). CDR3 length equals 18 residues. Looked up from germline, CDR1 is MGHRA and CDR2 is YSYEKL. V was trimmed by 2 bases and J by 2 bases, leaving 22 bases between them. CDR3 protein: CASSQHIPAGALPYEQYF. CDR3 DNA sequence: TGCGCCAGCAGCCAACACATCCCTGCCGGGGCCCTACCCTACGAGCAGTACTTC.

The J gene is TRBJ2-7, the V gene TRBV2; D is uncertain. The CDR3 has 12 amino acids. CDR1 and CDR2 (germline): SNHLY, FYNNEI. Trimming pared 0 bases from V and 3 bases from J, leaving 3 bases between. The CDR3 is CASSEAGYEQYF. Here the CDR3 DNA reads TGTGCCAGCAGTGAAGCGGGCTACGAGCAGTACTTC.

The rearrangement uses TRBV9 and TRBJ2-7, with D perhaps matching TRBD2 (6 bases). V gave up 5 bases and J gave up 2 bases, with 14 bases separating them. The CDR3 has 14 residues. Germline V CDR1 and CDR2: SGDLS, YYNGEE. Here the CDR3 DNA reads TGTGCCAGCAGGAAGACTAGTCGGGCCTACGAGCAGTACTTC. Its translation is CASRKTSRAYEQYF. Looking up the rest from reference TRBV9 and TRBJ2-7 gives the full variable domain: DSGVTQTPKHLITATGQRVTLRCSPRSGDLSVYWYQQSLDQGLQFLIQYYNGEERAKGNILERFSAQQFPDLHSELNLSSLELGDSALYFCASRKTSRAYEQYFGPGTRLTVT.

The chain joins TRBV28 to TRBJ2-7; 7 positions agree with TRBD1. V lost 7 bases, J lost 6 bases, and 3 bases stayed unmatched. The germline gives CDR1 MDHEN, CDR2 SYDVKM. There are 11 residues in the CDR3. The CDR3: CASTAGGEQYF. The CDR3 DNA follows: TGTGCCAGCACTGCAGGGGGCGAGCAGTACTTC.

The rearrangement uses TRBV9 and TRBJ1-1; tentative D call: TRBD1 (6 bases). Germline-derived CDR1 and CDR2 are SGDLS and YYNGEE. V lost 2 bases and J 4 bases, leaving 12 bases between the germline ends. The CDR3 runs 14 residues. CDR3 in DNA: TGTGCCAGCAGCGTTTGGGCAGGGGCCACTGAAGCTTTCTTT. This codes for CASSVWAGATEAFF.

Only one count was recorded for this clone. V is TRBV19 and J is TRBJ1-2; 9 bases match TRBD1. V shed 8 bases and J 4 bases; nucleotides not matched to a gene: 5. The germline CDR1 and CDR2 sequences are LNHDA and SQIVND (reference sequence). The CDR3 totals 13 residues. The DNA for the CDR3 is TGTGCCAGTTCGACAGGGGGAGGCTATGGCTACACCTTC. It specifies CASSTGGGYGYTF.

The chain uses TRBV5-6 and TRBJ2-5; D perhaps matches TRBD1 (6 bases). Germline V gives CDR1 SGHDT, CDR2 YYEEEE. CDR3 length equals 17 residues. The V and J ends lost 1 base and 5 bases respectively, with 21 bases between them. The CDR3 here is CASSLPAWGQARETQYF. The CDR3 DNA is TGTGCCAGCAGCTTGCCCGCTTGGGGGCAAGCCAGGGAGACCCAGTACTTC.

The count of this clone is one. This chain uses TRBV27 with TRBJ2-7; 7 nucleotides match TRBD2. The CDR3 is made up of 14 amino acids. V gave up 5 bases and J gave up 0 bases; unmatched junction bases: 4. Germline CDR1 is MNHEY and CDR2 is SMNVEV (reference sequence). The CDR3 here is CASSPLATSYEQYF. In DNA form, the CDR3 reads TGTGCCAGCAGTCCACTAGCGACCTCCTACGAGCAGTACTTC.

Within the sample, this clone is medium-sized. This chain uses TRBV6-1 with TRBJ2-7; D possibly corresponds to TRBD2 (6 bases). There are 15 residues in the CDR3. V dropped 1 base and J dropped 3 bases, with 13 bases sitting between them. The germline V gene has CDR1 MNHNS and CDR2 SASEGT. The CDR3 region is CASSEGDGSVYEQYF. The DNA for the CDR3 is TGTGCCAGCAGTGAAGGAGACGGGAGCGTCTACGAGCAGTACTTC.

The chain joins TRBV11-3 to TRBJ2-1, with 11 bases that match TRBD2. Per germline, CDR1 SGHNT and CDR2 YENEEA. CDR3 length: 15 residues. V lost 4 bases to trimming and J lost 9 bases; unmatched junction nucleotides: 8. The CDR3 loop is CASSYLAGGSAEQFF. The CDR3 bases are TGTGCCAGCAGCTACTTAGCGGGAGGGTCGGCTGAGCAGTTCTTC.

As regards this clone: This likely traces to a read error, being one base from a far larger clone. The rearrangement uses TRBV7-9 and TRBJ2-5, with a possible D match to TRBD1 (5 bases). The V end was cut by 6 bases, the J end by 11 bases, with 16 bases between. Germline V CDR1 and CDR2: SEHNR, FQNEAQ (reference sequence). CDR3 length: 12 amino acids. The CDR3 spells CASSSGFQEQYF. The DNA of the CDR3 is TGTGCCAGCAGTTCAGGGTTCCAGGAGCAGTACTTC. Full variable domain (outside the CDR3, taken from reference TRBV7-9 and TRBJ2-5): DTGVSQNPRHKITKRGQNVTFRCDPISEHNRLYWYRQTLGQGPEFLTYFQNEAQLEKSRLLSDRFSAERPKGSFSTLEIQRTEQGDSAMYLCASSSGFQEQYFGPGTRLLVL.

The chain couples TRBV27 to TRBJ1-1; 7 bases are a match to TRBD1. The CDR3 has 13 amino acids. Losses at the gene ends were 6 bases for V and 5 bases for J; bases not matched to a gene: 6. The germline CDR1 and CDR2 sequences are MNHEY and SMNVEV (reference sequence). The CDR3 nucleotides are TGTGCCAGCAGCCTTACAGGGGAGACTGAAGCTTTCTTT. Translation: CASSLTGETEAFF.

The chain recombines TRBV4-1 with TRBJ1-2, with 7 bases identical to TRBD1. The junction had 2 bases not matched to a gene; V was cut back by 6 bases and J by 4 bases. CDR3 length: 12 residues. Looked up from germline, CDR1 is MGHRA and CDR2 is YSYEKL. CDR3: CASRGQSYGYTF. The CDR3 DNA is TGCGCCAGCAGGGGACAGAGCTATGGCTACACCTTC.

The table lists this clone with a few counts. The chain has TRBV9 and TRBJ1-4; 7 bases match TRBD1. Germline CDR1 and CDR2: SGDLS and YYNGEE. J lost 3 bases, V lost 0 bases, and 5 bases had no gene match. This CDR3 contains 16 residues. The CDR3 here is CASSVGGGTANEKLFF. CDR3 DNA: TGTGCCAGCAGCGTAGGGGGCGGGACAGCTAATGAAAAACTGTTTTTT. The full variable domain, with the rest looked up from reference TRBV9 and TRBJ1-4, is DSGVTQTPKHLITATGQRVTLRCSPRSGDLSVYWYQQSLDQGLQFLIQYYNGEERAKGNILERFSAQQFPDLHSELNLSSLELGDSALYFCASSVGGGTANEKLFFGSGTQLSVL.